This T cell receptor beta chain comes out of a study of cytomegalovirus exposure and HLA in healthy donors. Notes on the study in general: The study labeled fewer than 200 TCR beta chains cytomegalovirus-associated. For most subjects, TCR beta sequences were reported to predict HLA-A and HLA-B alleles with accuracy. When analyzed later, a missense DCLRE1C variant was found to be linked to TCR beta V- and J-gene trimming. Earlier analysis looked at TCR beta V segments, and most were productive about 87% or about 30% of the time.

Researchers ran the PCR with 60 Vbeta and 13 Jbeta primers. The assay was immunoSEQ multiplex PCR, and TCRdb's table has in-frame clones only and misses some. The repertoire holds 250,000 to 350,000 clones, with 75% to 90% as singletons. Per germline, CDR1 MGHRA and CDR2 YSYEKL. The V end was cut by 0 bases, the J end by 0 bases, with 16 bases between. The length of the CDR3 is 18 residues. Remarks on this clone: Its antigen is still unknown.

The sequence was obtained from a middle-aged man in good health and CMV-seropositive. The chain has TRBV4-1 and TRBJ2-3; D is perhaps TRBD2 (7 bases). The sequencing input was PBMCs. CDR3: CASSQDKGRGSSTDTQYF. CDR3 nucleotides: TGCGCCAGCAGCCAAGATAAGGGGAGGGGGTCTAGCACAGATACGCAGTATTTT.